These 14 T cell receptor beta chains were all obtained from the same sample, sequenced in a study of T cell responses to AZD1222 COVID-19 vaccine. Generated by immunoSEQ multiplex PCR, the TCRdb table keeps only in-frame clones and is missing some. The sample carries 150,000 to 200,000 clones, 85% to 90% recorded once. The sample in question was peripheral blood, obtained 28 days after the second AZD1222 dose. Receptors were obtained from an adult who received the AZD1222 COVID-19 vaccine.

V and J are TRBV21-1 and TRBJ2-7; the DNA was not used to check the table's D call, TRBD2. TRBV21-1 is described as a pseudogene. The CDR3 is 16 amino acids. CDR3 DNA: TGTGCCAGCAGCTGGCCCCCGGTGGGGGAGGAAGGCGAGCAGTACTTC. Translated, it gives CASSWPPVGEEGEQYF.

The V call is TRBV3-1 (or the pseudogene TRBV3-2), the J call TRBJ2-1, with D possibly being TRBD2 (7 bases). The germline V and J ends were trimmed by 2 bases and 8 bases, with 19 bases remaining between them. The CDR3 runs 16 residues. CDR1 and CDR2 from the germline V gene are LGHDT and YNNKEL (reference sequence). The CDR3 protein is CASSQFNRAGADEQFF. The CDR3 region has the DNA TGTGCCAGCAGCCAATTCAACCGGGCGGGGGCTGATGAGCAGTTCTTC.

V and J are TRBV11-2 and TRBJ2-3, with 7 bases lining up with TRBD2. Germline trimming cut 2 bases from V and 1 base from J; bases unmatched to any gene: 0. The germline gives CDR1 SGHAT, CDR2 FQNNGV. CDR3 length: 14 residues. CDR3 amino acids: CASSLRGGTDTQYF. The CDR3 nucleotides read TGTGCCAGCAGCTTACGGGGGGGCACAGATACGCAGTATTTT.

The genes are TRBV29-1 and TRBJ2-4, with 7 bases aligning to TRBD1. Looked up from germline, CDR1 is SQVTM and CDR2 is ANQGSEA. This CDR3 region has 13 residues. V lost 7 bases and J lost 5; bases outside the gene matches: 8. In DNA, the CDR3 is TGCAGCGCCGGTGAGGGACAGCAAAACATTCAGTACTTC. Translated: CSAGEGQQNIQYF.

This clone showed up just a few times. This chain uses TRBV19 with TRBJ2-3; no definite D call. CDR1 is LNHDA and CDR2 is SQIVND in the germline V gene (reference sequence). V lost 3 bases and J lost 6, with 7 bases in between. The CDR3 loop spans 12 amino acids. The CDR3 is CASSMSSDTQYF. As DNA, the CDR3 is TGTGCCAGTAGTATGTCCTCTGATACGCAGTATTTT.

The chain has TRBV9 and TRBJ1-2; weak D call: TRBD1 (5 bases). The CDR3 has 16 residues. Germline values: CDR1 SGDLS, CDR2 YYNGEE. V lost 1 base to trimming and J lost 4 bases, with 17 bases between them. The DNA for the CDR3 is TGTGCCAGCAGCGTAACACAGGCGGACCCCCCCTATGGCTACACCTTC. Residues: CASSVTQADPPYGYTF. The full variable domain, completed using reference TRBV9 and TRBJ1-2, is DSGVTQTPKHLITATGQRVTLRCSPRSGDLSVYWYQQSLDQGLQFLIQYYNGEERAKGNILERFSAQQFPDLHSELNLSSLELGDSALYFCASSVTQADPPYGYTFGSGTRLTVV.

The chain has TRBV25-1 and TRBJ1-2; unclear D gene. V lost 6 bases and J lost 5, with 22 bases in between. Germline V gene lookup returns CDR1 MGHDK and CDR2 SYGVNS. The CDR3 sequence is 16 residues long. The CDR3 bases are TGTGCCAGCAGCAATGACCGGGGAGTTTTCGTGTATGGCTACACCTTC. It is translated as CASSNDRGVFVYGYTF.

The chain combines TRBV19 with TRBJ2-1; 12 bases line up with TRBD1. The CDR3 length is 20 residues. Per the germline V gene, CDR1 is LNHDA and CDR2 is SQIVND (reference sequence). With 4 bases clipped from V and 0 bases from J, the junction kept 13 bases outside the gene matches. CDR3 DNA sequence: TGTGCCAGTAGTAGCTCCGGGACAGGGGGCTTGGGAAGCTCCTACAATGAGCAGTTCTTC. Translating gives CASSSSGTGGLGSSYNEQFF.

This sequence joins TRBV7-2 and TRBJ1-4, with D possibly TRBD1 on 5 matching bases. The CDR3 is made up of 14 amino acids. V was pared by 5 bases and J by 5 bases, with 12 bases between. Germline V gene lookup returns CDR1 SGHTA and CDR2 FQGNSA. The CDR3 sequence is CASSLGGGNEKLFF. In DNA form, the CDR3 reads TGTGCCAGCAGCCTCGGGGGGGGGAATGAAAAACTGTTTTTT. Looking up the rest from reference TRBV7-2 and TRBJ1-4 gives the full variable domain: GAGVSQSPSNKVTEKGKDVELRCDPISGHTALYWYRQSLGQGLEFLIYFQGNSAPDKSGLPSDRFSAERTGGSVSTLTIQRTQQEDSAVYLCASSLGGGNEKLFFGSGTQLSVL.

This clone came up a few times. This chain links TRBV27 with TRBJ2-5, with a possible D match to TRBD2 (7 bases). This CDR3 spans 14 amino acids. In germline, CDR1 is MNHEY, CDR2 SMNVEV (reference sequence). V gave up 2 bases and J gave up 2 bases, with 9 bases separating them. The CDR3 DNA follows: TGTGCCAGCAGTTTACGGGGGGCGCAAGAGACCCAGTACTTC. Its translation: CASSLRGAQETQYF.

This clone was observed a single time. V gene TRBV19 combines with J gene TRBJ1-5; weak D call: TRBD1 (5 bases). Germline V CDR1 and CDR2: LNHDA, SQIVND (reference sequence). The CDR3 sequence is 13 residues long. V lost 4 bases, J lost 5 bases, and 9 bases lay in between. The chain's CDR3 is CASSKDTDQPQHF. The CDR3 nucleotides are TGTGCCAGTAGTAAGGACACCGATCAGCCCCAGCATTTT. Full variable domain (remainder filled in from reference TRBV19 and TRBJ1-5): DGGITQSPKYLFRKEGQNVTLSCEQNLNHDAMYWYRQDPGQGLRLIYYSQIVNDFQKGDIAEGYSVSREKKESFPLTVTSAQKNPTAFYLCASSKDTDQPQHFGDGTRLSIL.

Note on this clone: Other DNA sequences from this sample encode an identical CDR3 as well. This rearrangement joins TRBV10-3 to TRBJ1-2, with TRBD1 identical over 7 bases. This CDR3 spans 14 amino acids. J lost 4 bases, V lost 0 bases, and 2 bases had no gene match. Per germline, CDR1 ENHRY and CDR2 SYGVKD. CDR3 sequence: CAISESGDSYGYTF. CDR3 DNA: TGTGCCATCAGTGAGTCGGGGGACAGCTATGGCTACACCTTC.

This clone was picked up one time. The rearrangement uses TRBV7-3 and TRBJ2-5; 8 positions match TRBD2. Germline CDR1 is SGHTA and CDR2 is FQGTGA. The CDR3 runs 13 residues. V was clipped by 4 bases and J by 5 bases; unmatched bases: 3. DNA for the CDR3: TGTGCCAGCAGCTCGGGACTAGATGAGACCCAGTACTTC. Translating gives CASSSGLDETQYF.

CDR3 protein: CASRETGSSYEQYF. The CDR3 nucleotides are TGTGCCAGTAGGGAGACAGGGAGCTCCTACGAGCAGTACTTC. The J gene is TRBJ2-7, the V gene TRBV19; 7 bases are shared with TRBD1. The CDR3 is made up of 14 amino acids. V lost 6 bases, J lost 0 bases, and 5 bases stayed unmatched. Germline V gene data show CDR1 as LNHDA and CDR2 as SQIVND (reference sequence).